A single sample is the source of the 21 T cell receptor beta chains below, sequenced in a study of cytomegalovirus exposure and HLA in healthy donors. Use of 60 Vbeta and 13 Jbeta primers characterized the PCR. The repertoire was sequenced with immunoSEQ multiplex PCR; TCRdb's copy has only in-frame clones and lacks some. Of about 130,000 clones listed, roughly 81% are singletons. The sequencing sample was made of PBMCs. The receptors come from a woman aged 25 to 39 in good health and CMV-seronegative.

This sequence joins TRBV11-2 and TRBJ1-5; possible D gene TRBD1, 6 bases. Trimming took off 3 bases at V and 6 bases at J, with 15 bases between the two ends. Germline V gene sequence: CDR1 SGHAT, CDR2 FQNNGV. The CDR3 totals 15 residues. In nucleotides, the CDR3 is TGTGCCAGCAGCTTGGGGGCCGTGTCGCGTCAGCCCCAGCATTTT. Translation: CASSLGAVSRQPQHF.

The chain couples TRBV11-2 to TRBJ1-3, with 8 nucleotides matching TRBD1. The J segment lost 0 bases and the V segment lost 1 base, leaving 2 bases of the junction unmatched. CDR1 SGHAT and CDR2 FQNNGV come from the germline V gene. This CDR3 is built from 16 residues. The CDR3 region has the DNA TGTGCCAGCAGCTTAGTGACAGGGGACTCTGGAAACACCATATATTTT. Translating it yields CASSLVTGDSGNTIYF.

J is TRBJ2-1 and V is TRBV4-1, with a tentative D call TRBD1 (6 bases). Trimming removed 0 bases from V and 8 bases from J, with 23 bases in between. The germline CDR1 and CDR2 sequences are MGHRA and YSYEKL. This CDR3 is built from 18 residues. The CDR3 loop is CASSQDQIPGTSGDEQFF. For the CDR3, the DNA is TGCGCCAGCAGCCAAGATCAAATCCCTGGGACATCCGGGGATGAGCAGTTCTTC.

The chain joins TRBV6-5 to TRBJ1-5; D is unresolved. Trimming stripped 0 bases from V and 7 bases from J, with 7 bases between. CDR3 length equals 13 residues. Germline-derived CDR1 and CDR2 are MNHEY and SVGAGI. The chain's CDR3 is CASSYSNGQPQHF. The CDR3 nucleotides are TGTGCCAGCAGTTACTCGAATGGCCAGCCCCAGCATTTT.

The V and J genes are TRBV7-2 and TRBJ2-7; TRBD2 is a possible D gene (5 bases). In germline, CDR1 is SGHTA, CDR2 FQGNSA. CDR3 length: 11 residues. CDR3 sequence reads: CFVERNYEQYF. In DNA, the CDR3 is TGTTTCGTTGAGCGGAACTACGAGCAGTACTTC.

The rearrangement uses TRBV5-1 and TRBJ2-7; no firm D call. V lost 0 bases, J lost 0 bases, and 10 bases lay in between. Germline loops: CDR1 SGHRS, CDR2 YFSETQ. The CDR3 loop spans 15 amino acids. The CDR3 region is CASSLAVSSSYEQYF. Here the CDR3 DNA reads TGCGCCAGCAGCTTGGCGGTGAGTAGCTCCTACGAGCAGTACTTC. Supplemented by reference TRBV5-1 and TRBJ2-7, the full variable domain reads KAGVTQTPRYLIKTRGQQVTLSCSPISGHRSVSWYQQTPGQGLQFLFEYFSETQRNKGNFPGRFSGRQFSNSRSEMNVSTLELGDSALYLCASSLAVSSSYEQYFGPGTRLTVT.

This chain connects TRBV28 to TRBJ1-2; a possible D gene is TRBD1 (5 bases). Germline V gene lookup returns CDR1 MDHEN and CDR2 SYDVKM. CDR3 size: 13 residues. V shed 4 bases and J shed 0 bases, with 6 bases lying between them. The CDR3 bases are TGTGCCAGCAGTTACAGGTCTAACTATGGCTACACCTTC. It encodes CASSYRSNYGYTF.

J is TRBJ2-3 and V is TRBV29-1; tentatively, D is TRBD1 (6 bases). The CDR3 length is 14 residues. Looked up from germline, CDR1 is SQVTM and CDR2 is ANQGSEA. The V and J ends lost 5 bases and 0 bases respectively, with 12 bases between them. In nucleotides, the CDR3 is TGCAGCGTTTCCCCAGGGACAAGCACAGATACGCAGTATTTT. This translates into CSVSPGTSTDTQYF.

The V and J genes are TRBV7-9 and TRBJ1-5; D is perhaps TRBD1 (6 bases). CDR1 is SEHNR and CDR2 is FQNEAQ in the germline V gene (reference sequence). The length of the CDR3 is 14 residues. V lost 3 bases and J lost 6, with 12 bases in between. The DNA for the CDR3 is TGTGCCAGCAGCTTTCAGGGGCGAGGTCAGCCCCAGCATTTT. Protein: CASSFQGRGQPQHF. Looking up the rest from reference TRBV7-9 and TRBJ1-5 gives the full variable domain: DTGVSQNPRHKITKRGQNVTFRCDPISEHNRLYWYRQTLGQGPEFLTYFQNEAQLEKSRLLSDRFSAERPKGSFSTLEIQRTEQGDSAMYLCASSFQGRGQPQHFGDGTRLSIL.

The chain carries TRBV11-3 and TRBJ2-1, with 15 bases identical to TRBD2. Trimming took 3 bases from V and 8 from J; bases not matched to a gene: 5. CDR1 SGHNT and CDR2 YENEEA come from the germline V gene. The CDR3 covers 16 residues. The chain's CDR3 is CASSLTGTSGRYEQFF. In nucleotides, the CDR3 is TGTGCCAGCAGCTTGACCGGGACTAGCGGGAGGTATGAGCAGTTCTTC.

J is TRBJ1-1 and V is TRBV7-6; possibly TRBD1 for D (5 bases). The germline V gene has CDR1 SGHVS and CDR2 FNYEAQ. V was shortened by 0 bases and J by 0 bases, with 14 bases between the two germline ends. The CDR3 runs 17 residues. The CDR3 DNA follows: TGTGCCAGCAGCTTAGCTAGCGGGGGTAAGATGAACACTGAAGCTTTCTTT. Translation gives CASSLASGGKMNTEAFF.

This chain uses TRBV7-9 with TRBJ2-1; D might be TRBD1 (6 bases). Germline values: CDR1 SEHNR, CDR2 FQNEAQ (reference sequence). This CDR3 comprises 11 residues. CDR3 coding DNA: TGTTCCGGGGACATCTACAATGAGCAGTTCTTC. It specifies CSGDIYNEQFF.

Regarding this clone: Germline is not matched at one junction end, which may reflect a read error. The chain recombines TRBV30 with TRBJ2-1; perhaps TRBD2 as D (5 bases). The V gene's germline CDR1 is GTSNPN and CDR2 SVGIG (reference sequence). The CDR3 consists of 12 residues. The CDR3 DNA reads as TGTGCCTGGAGGGTAAGCGGCAATGGGCAGTTCTTC. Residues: CAWRVSGNGQFF.

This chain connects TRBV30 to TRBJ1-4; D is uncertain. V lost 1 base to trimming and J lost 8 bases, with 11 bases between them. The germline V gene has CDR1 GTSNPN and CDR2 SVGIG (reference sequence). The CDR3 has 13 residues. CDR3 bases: TGTGCCTGGAGTGACAGACGTAGGGAAAAACTGTTTTTT. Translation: CAWSDRRREKLFF.

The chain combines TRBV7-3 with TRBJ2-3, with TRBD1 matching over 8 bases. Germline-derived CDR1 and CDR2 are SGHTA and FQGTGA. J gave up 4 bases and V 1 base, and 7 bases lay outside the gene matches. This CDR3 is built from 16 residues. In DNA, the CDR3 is TGTGCCAGCAGCTTAATAGGGGCAGGGGGCGCAGATACGCAGTATTTT. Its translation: CASSLIGAGGADTQYF.

The CDR3 bases are TGTGCCAGCAGCCCGGGACAGGGCTGGGTCGGCTATGGCTACACCTTC. It specifies CASSPGQGWVGYGYTF. The V gene is TRBV11-2, the J gene TRBJ1-2, with 9 bases fitting TRBD1. With V trimmed by 5 bases and J by 4 bases, 11 bases remained unmatched. Germline CDR1 reads SGHAT; CDR2 reads FQNNGV. This CDR3 has 16 amino acids.

The CDR3 nucleotides read TGTGCCAGCAGCCCGCACACGGACGATACTTATGTGGAGGGCTATGGCTACACCTTC. Protein product: CASSPHTDDTYVEGYGYTF. The chain has TRBV7-3 and TRBJ1-2; D is unresolved. Germline V gene lookup returns CDR1 SGHTA and CDR2 FQGTGA. The CDR3 runs to 19 residues. The V gene lost 5 bases and the J gene lost 4 bases, with 29 bases spanning the gap.

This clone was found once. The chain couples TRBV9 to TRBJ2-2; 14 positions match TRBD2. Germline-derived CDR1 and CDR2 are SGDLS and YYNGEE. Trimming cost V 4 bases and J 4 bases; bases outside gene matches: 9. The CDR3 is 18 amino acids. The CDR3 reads CASSTGLAGAYTTGELFF. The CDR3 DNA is TGTGCCAGCAGCACGGGACTAGCGGGGGCCTATACCACCGGGGAGCTGTTTTTT.

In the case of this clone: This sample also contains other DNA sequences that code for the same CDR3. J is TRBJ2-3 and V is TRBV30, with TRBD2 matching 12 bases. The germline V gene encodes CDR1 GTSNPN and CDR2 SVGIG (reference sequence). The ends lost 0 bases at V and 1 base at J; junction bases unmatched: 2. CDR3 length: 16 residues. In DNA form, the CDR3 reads TGTGCCTGGAGTGTCCGACTAGCGGGAGGCACAGATACGCAGTATTTT. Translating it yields CAWSVRLAGGTDTQYF.

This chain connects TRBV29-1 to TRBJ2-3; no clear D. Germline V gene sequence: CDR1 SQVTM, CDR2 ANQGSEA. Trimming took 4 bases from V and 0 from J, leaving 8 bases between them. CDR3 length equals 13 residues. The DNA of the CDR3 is TGCAGCGTTGTCGGTGCTAGCACAGATACGCAGTATTTT. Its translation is CSVVGASTDTQYF.

The CDR3 DNA is TGTGCCAGCTCACCACCGCTAGCGGGAGGGCCGAAAAACGAGCAGTACTTC. Translated: CASSPPLAGGPKNEQYF. This rearrangement joins TRBV18 to TRBJ2-7; 12 bases match TRBD2. V lost 0 bases and J lost 5; bases outside the gene matches: 8. From germline, CDR1 is KGHSH and CDR2 LQKENI. The CDR3 is 17 amino acids.